These 28 T cell receptor beta chains came from one sample sequenced in a study of PD-1 blockade in classical Hodgkin lymphoma. There was relapse after autologous stem cell transplantation in every patient, and there was variation in brentuximab vedotin exposure. Purification of CD4+ T cells from thawed PBMCs was performed via magnetic negative selection. Profiled with immunoSEQ multiplex PCR; TCRdb holds only in-frame clones, not every one. The sample has 900 or so clones; 87% are singletons. This material consisted of CD4+ T cells from blood, taken at baseline. Receptors were obtained from a human donor with classical Hodgkin lymphoma.

V usage is TRBV4-3 and J usage is TRBJ2-1, with no clear D. V was pared by 4 bases and J by 2 bases, with 15 bases between. The V gene's germline CDR1 is LGHNA and CDR2 YSLEER. The CDR3 length is 16 residues. The CDR3 is CASSRSTLTTYNEQFF. CDR3 sequence (DNA): TGCGCCAGCAGCCGGTCGACACTGACCACCTACAATGAGCAGTTCTTC.

The V gene is TRBV18, the J gene TRBJ2-5; D is undetermined. The CDR3 extends over 15 amino acids. V was pared by 0 bases and J by 2 bases, with 10 bases between. Germline CDR1 KGHSH, CDR2 LQKENI. The CDR3 loop is CASSPPNLIQETQYF. For the CDR3, the DNA is TGTGCCAGCTCACCACCTAACCTTATACAAGAGACCCAGTACTTC.

V gene TRBV5-1 combines with J gene TRBJ2-2; possibly TRBD1 or TRBD2 for D (6 bases each). The CDR3 sequence is 16 residues long. V gave up 0 bases and J gave up 5 bases, with 14 bases separating them. Germline CDR1 and CDR2: SGHRS and YFSETQ. CDR3 loop: CASSLEGGIATGELFF. The CDR3 bases are TGCGCCAGCAGCTTGGAAGGGGGGATTGCGACCGGGGAGCTGTTTTTT.

The J gene is TRBJ2-1, the V gene TRBV14; D gene uncertain. CDR3 length: 15 residues. Trimming pared 6 bases from V and 1 base from J, leaving 13 bases between. Germline V gene lookup returns CDR1 SGHDN and CDR2 FVKESK. This CDR3 reads CASRSTGESYNEQFF. The CDR3 bases are TGTGCCAGCAGGTCCACGGGTGAGTCCTACAATGAGCAGTTCTTC.

The V call is TRBV7-2, the J call TRBJ2-1, with 7 bases that match TRBD1. Germline V lookup: CDR1 SGHTA, CDR2 FQGNSA. Trimming cost V 0 bases and J 7 bases; bases outside gene matches: 6. The CDR3 extends over 15 amino acids. CDR3 nucleotide sequence: TGTGCCAGCAGCTTAGCCGGGACAGTTAATAATGAGCAGTTCTTC. Translating gives CASSLAGTVNNEQFF.

V gene TRBV5-1 combines with J gene TRBJ2-7; D unclear. The V end was cut by 6 bases, the J end by 4 bases, with 17 bases between. The germline CDR1 and CDR2 sequences are SGHRS and YFSETQ. The CDR3 runs to 14 residues. The DNA of the CDR3 is TGCGCCAGCACCCGACGGAGCGATGGGTACGAGCAGTACTTC. Amino acids: CASTRRSDGYEQYF.

The rearrangement uses TRBV11-2 and TRBJ2-5; TRBD2 matches at 7 bases. Per germline, CDR1 SGHAT and CDR2 FQNNGV. V trimming: 1 base; J trimming: 2 bases; junction bases outside the gene matches: 7. The length of the CDR3 is 16 residues. DNA of the CDR3: TGTGCCAGCAGCTTAGTGGGAGGGGCGGGGCAAGAGACCCAGTACTTC. This translates into CASSLVGGAGQETQYF.

The genes are TRBV18 and TRBJ1-1; weak D call: TRBD1 (6 bases). CDR1 is KGHSH and CDR2 is LQKENI in the germline V gene. Trimming shortened V by 2 bases and J by 8 bases, and 12 bases separated the two germline ends. There are 13 residues in the CDR3. The CDR3, as DNA: TGTGCCAGCTCACCAGGACAGAATAGAGAAGCTTTCTTT. Its translation: CASSPGQNREAFF.

This chain uses TRBV23-1 with TRBJ1-1; D not resolved. TRBV23-1 is labeled an ORF, and its function is uncertain. Trimming shortened V by 0 bases and J by 11 bases, and 13 bases separated the two germline ends. CDR3 size: 13 residues. CDR3 sequence: CASSQSRGMGAFF. Here the CDR3 DNA reads TGCGCCAGCAGTCAATCGAGAGGGATGGGTGCTTTCTTT.

This clone has only one observation. Compared with germline, one end of the junction differs, possibly owing to a read error. V is TRBV20-1 and J is TRBJ1-6, with 8 nucleotides matching TRBD1. Germline lookup yields CDR1 DFQATT and CDR2 SNEGSKA (reference sequence). This CDR3 spans 11 amino acids. For the CDR3, the DNA is TGCAGTGCTAGAGATGGGGACAGGACTTTATTT. It codes for CSARDGDRTLF.

The chain is built from TRBV30 and TRBJ1-1, with D maybe TRBD1 (5 bases). This CDR3 has 13 amino acids. V was trimmed by 1 base and J by 5 bases, leaving 11 bases between them. Germline V gene data show CDR1 as GTSNPN and CDR2 as SVGIG (reference sequence). The CDR3 is CAWSGIGGTEAFF. The DNA for the CDR3 is TGTGCCTGGAGTGGAATTGGGGGGACTGAAGCTTTCTTT.

The V call is TRBV7-3, the J call TRBJ1-2; TRBD1 aligns across 10 bases. The CDR3 loop spans 14 amino acids. V dropped 2 bases and J dropped 6; count of bases not matched to a gene: 3. CDR1 SGHTA and CDR2 FQGTGA come from the germline V gene. The CDR3 reads CASSLDGTGDGYTF. In DNA form, the CDR3 reads TGTGCCAGCAGCTTAGATGGGACAGGGGATGGCTACACCTTC.

The chain carries TRBV14 and TRBJ2-3; D gene unclear. Trimming left V 0 bases short and J 1 base short, with 5 bases between. Per the germline V gene, CDR1 is SGHDN and CDR2 is FVKESK. The CDR3 extends over 14 amino acids. The CDR3 sequence: CASSQDSRTDTQYF. CDR3 in DNA: TGTGCCAGCAGCCAAGATTCCCGCACAGATACGCAGTATTTT.

CDR3 nucleotide sequence: TGTGCCAGCAGCAAACGGGAGTTCCCCATCCTCTATAACACTGAAGCTTTCTTT. This translates into CASSKREFPILYNTEAFF. The chain recombines TRBV5-6 with TRBJ1-1, with D unclear. This CDR3 comprises 18 residues. The V and J ends lost 4 bases and 2 bases respectively, with 24 bases between them. Germline V gene sequence: CDR1 SGHDT, CDR2 YYEEEE. Complete variable domain (other parts from reference TRBV5-6 and TRBJ1-1): DAGVTQSPTHLIKTRGQQVTLRCSPKSGHDTVSWYQQALGQGPQFIFQYYEEEERQRGNFPDRFSGHQFPNYSSELNVNALLLGDSALYLCASSKREFPILYNTEAFFGQGTRLTVV.

The rearrangement joins TRBV30 to TRBJ1-5; TRBD1 matches at 7 bases. The V gene end was trimmed by 3 bases and the J gene end by 6 bases; junction bases not matched to a gene: 8. Germline V gene data show CDR1 as GTSNPN and CDR2 as SVGIG (reference sequence). The CDR3 runs 14 residues. The CDR3 is CAWSALQGSQPQHF. CDR3 coding DNA: TGTGCCTGGAGCGCCCTACAGGGGAGTCAGCCCCAGCATTTT.

The gene calls are TRBV6-4 and TRBJ1-1, with TRBD1 as a possible D gene (5 bases). Germline V lookup: CDR1 MRHNA, CDR2 SNTAGT. Trimming left V 5 bases short and J 0 bases short, with 10 bases between. CDR3 length equals 14 residues. In DNA form, the CDR3 reads TGTGCCAGCAGTCCGGGACGTATGAACACTGAAGCTTTCTTT. Protein product: CASSPGRMNTEAFF.

A note on this clone: Mismatch with germline at one junction end may stem from a read error. The chain combines TRBV7-7 with TRBJ2-3; possible D gene TRBD2, 5 bases. The CDR3 sequence is 17 residues long. CDR1 is SSHAT and CDR2 is FNYEAQ in the germline V gene (reference sequence). The CDR3 DNA reads TGTGCTAGCAGCTTTCATTTTCATGGTCCAGAGGGAGATACGCAGTATTTT. This sequence encodes CASSFHFHGPEGDTQYF.

The V call is TRBV4-3, the J call TRBJ2-7; TRBD1 matches at 10 bases. CDR3 length: 15 amino acids. Trimming at V came to 5 bases and at J to 2 bases, leaving 6 bases not matched to a gene. Per germline, CDR1 LGHNA and CDR2 YSLEER. The CDR3 DNA sequence: TGCGCCAGCAGCTTCTCCGGGACAGGGGCCTACGAGCAGTACTTC. Translation gives CASSFSGTGAYEQYF.

The V and J genes are TRBV19 and TRBJ2-4, with D possibly being TRBD2 (5 bases). Germline values: CDR1 LNHDA, CDR2 SQIVND (reference sequence). The CDR3 is 14 amino acids. The V gene lost 2 bases and the J gene lost 1 base, with 6 bases spanning the gap. CDR3 sequence: CASSITGAKNIQYF. The CDR3 region has the DNA TGTGCCAGTAGTATAACGGGGGCCAAAAACATTCAGTACTTC.

The chain links TRBV2 to TRBJ2-7, with 8 bases aligning to TRBD2. V gave up 7 bases and J gave up 3 bases; unmatched junction bases: 8. The germline V gene has CDR1 SNHLY and CDR2 FYNNEI. The CDR3 length is 14 residues. The CDR3 here is CASIPKRGSYEQYF. CDR3 nucleotide sequence: TGTGCCAGCATCCCGAAGCGGGGGAGCTACGAGCAGTACTTC. Full variable domain (rest looked up from reference TRBV2 and TRBJ2-7): EPEVTQTPSHQVTQMGQEVILRCVPISNHLYFYWYRQILGQKVEFLVSFYNNEISEKSEIFDDQFSVERPDGSNFTLKIRSTKLEDSAMYFCASIPKRGSYEQYFGPGTRLTVT.

This clone was seen a single time. The chain carries TRBV2 and TRBJ2-7; maybe TRBD1 (5 bases). CDR1 is SNHLY, CDR2 FYNNEI, per germline. The germline V and J ends were trimmed by 3 bases and 6 bases, with 12 bases remaining between them. The CDR3 spans 13 residues. DNA of the CDR3: TGTGCCAGCAGTGACGTCGGCAGGGTCGAGCAGTACTTC. Protein product: CASSDVGRVEQYF.

The rearrangement uses TRBV7-3 and TRBJ2-5, with D hard to call. Trimming took off 0 bases at V and 1 base at J, with 9 bases between the two ends. Per the germline V gene, CDR1 is SGHTA and CDR2 is FQGTGA. CDR3 size: 15 residues. CDR3 DNA sequence: TGTGCCAGCAGCTTAACGTCCGGACGCCAAGAGACCCAGTACTTC. Protein: CASSLTSGRQETQYF.

This chain joins TRBV9 and TRBJ2-1; TRBD2 matches 15 bases. The V segment lost 4 bases and the J segment 9 bases; nucleotides outside the gene matches: 8. Germline V gives CDR1 SGDLS, CDR2 YYNGEE. The CDR3 length is 16 residues. The CDR3 DNA reads as TGTGCCAGCAGCCTTGGACTAGCGGGAGGGCCTGGTGAGCAGTTCTTC. Protein sequence: CASSLGLAGGPGEQFF.

V is TRBV2 and J is TRBJ1-5; 9 nucleotides line up with TRBD1. CDR3 length: 15 residues. The junction had 5 bases not matched to a gene; V was cut back by 2 bases and J by 6 bases. Germline V CDR1 and CDR2: SNHLY, FYNNEI. CDR3 DNA sequence: TGTGCCAGCAGTGAACTGGGACAGGGAGCTCAGCCCCAGCATTTT. Amino acids: CASSELGQGAQPQHF.

The V gene is TRBV21-1, the J gene TRBJ2-4. TRBV21-1 is classified as a pseudogene. The CDR3 spans 17 residues. The chain's CDR3 is CASSKARQGEAKNIQYF. In nucleotides, the CDR3 is TGTGCCAGCAGCAAAGCGCGGCAGGGAGAGGCCAAAAACATTCAGTACTTC.

The rearrangement joins TRBV5-1 to TRBJ2-3; TRBD2 is a possible D gene (6 bases). CDR3 length equals 20 residues. Per germline, CDR1 SGHRS and CDR2 YFSETQ. Trimming took 4 bases from V and 3 from J, leaving 30 bases between them. This chain's CDR3 is CASSPSNWGHGLGGTDTQYF. The CDR3 coding sequence is TGCGCCAGCAGCCCCTCTAATTGGGGCCACGGGCTCGGGGGAACAGATACGCAGTATTTT.

The J gene is TRBJ1-4, the V gene TRBV2; TRBD1 matches 7 bases. This CDR3 spans 15 amino acids. Germline-derived CDR1 and CDR2 are SNHLY and FYNNEI. V gave up 6 bases and J gave up 5 bases; unmatched junction bases: 9. The CDR3 DNA sequence: TGTGCCAGCAGACCGACAGGGACGGTAAATGAAAAACTGTTTTTT. This codes for CASRPTGTVNEKLFF.

As DNA, the CDR3 is TGTGCCAGCAGGGCGTCGGGGACCCTGACCTATGGCTACACCTTC. Its translation: CASRASGTLTYGYTF. V is TRBV2 and J is TRBJ1-2; maybe TRBD1 (5 bases). V was trimmed by 6 bases and J by 4 bases, leaving 18 bases between them. The CDR3 is 15 amino acids. Germline V gene sequence: CDR1 SNHLY, CDR2 FYNNEI.